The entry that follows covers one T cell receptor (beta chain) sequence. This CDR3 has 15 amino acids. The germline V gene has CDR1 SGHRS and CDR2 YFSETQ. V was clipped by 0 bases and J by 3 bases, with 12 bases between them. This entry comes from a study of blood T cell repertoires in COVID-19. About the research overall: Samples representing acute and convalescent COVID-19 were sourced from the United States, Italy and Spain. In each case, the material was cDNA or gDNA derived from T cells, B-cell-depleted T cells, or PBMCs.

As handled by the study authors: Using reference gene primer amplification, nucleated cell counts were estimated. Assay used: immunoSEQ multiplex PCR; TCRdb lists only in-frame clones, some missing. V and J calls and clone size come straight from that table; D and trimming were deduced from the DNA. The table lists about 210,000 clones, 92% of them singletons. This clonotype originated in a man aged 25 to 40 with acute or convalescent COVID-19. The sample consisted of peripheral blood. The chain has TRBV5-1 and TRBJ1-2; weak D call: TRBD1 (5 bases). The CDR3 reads CASSLVAGWDYGYTF. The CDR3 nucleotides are TGCGCCAGCAGCTTGGTCGCAGGGTGGGACTATGGCTACACCTTC.